Listed below are T cell receptor beta chains from one sample, sequenced in a study of cytomegalovirus exposure and HLA in healthy donors. Libraries were prepared by immunoSEQ multiplex PCR; TCRdb keeps only in-frame clonotypes and omits some of them. The data show about 200,000 clones, about 81% seen once. Source material: PBMCs. These receptors originate from a woman in her twenties or thirties in good health and CMV-seronegative. The CDR3 runs from the conserved cysteine through the conserved F or W. Each record gives: CDR3 protein, CDR3 DNA, D gene, clone size, J gene, V gene. The D gene is left open where the match is weak. Only some rows state a clone size, as once, few, many or a class for expanded clones.

cdr3_aa: CASSAPGQETQYF
cdr3_nt: TGTGCCAGCAGCGCTCCGGGACAAGAGACCCAGTACTTC
d_call: .
clone_size: .
j_call: TRBJ2-5
v_call: TRBV6-6

cdr3_aa: CASSPGVGEQFF
cdr3_nt: TGTGCCAGCAGCCCGGGGGTGGGGGAGCAGTTCTTC
d_call: .
clone_size: .
j_call: TRBJ2-1
v_call: TRBV4-2

cdr3_aa: CASSMTGHRETQYF
cdr3_nt: TGTGCCAGCAGTATGACAGGGCATCGGGAGACCCAGTACTTC
d_call: TRBD1
clone_size: .
j_call: TRBJ2-5
v_call: TRBV27

cdr3_aa: CASSEWDSTEAFF
cdr3_nt: TGTGCCAGCAGTGAATGGGACAGCACTGAAGCTTTCTTT
d_call: TRBD1
clone_size: .
j_call: TRBJ1-1
v_call: TRBV6-1

cdr3_aa: CATSAGLTGVGEKLFF
cdr3_nt: TGTGCCACCAGCGCGGGACTAACTGGGGTTGGTGAAAAACTGTTTTTT
d_call: .
clone_size: .
j_call: TRBJ1-4
v_call: TRBV15

cdr3_aa: CASSSQGPSNQPQHF
cdr3_nt: TGTGCCAGCAGCTCACAGGGACCGTCCAATCAGCCCCAGCATTTT
d_call: .
clone_size: .
j_call: TRBJ1-5
v_call: TRBV5-5

cdr3_aa: CASSSGVRSNQPQHF
cdr3_nt: TGTGCCAGCAGTTCAGGGGTGAGAAGCAATCAGCCCCAGCATTTT
d_call: .
clone_size: .
j_call: TRBJ1-5
v_call: TRBV27

cdr3_aa: CASSESRLGLGSDTQYF
cdr3_nt: TGCGCCAGCAGTGAGTCGAGGTTGGGACTGGGGTCGGATACGCAGTATTTT
d_call: .
clone_size: once
j_call: TRBJ2-3
v_call: TRBV10-1

cdr3_aa: CACWESSYEQYF
cdr3_nt: TGTGCCTGTTGGGAGAGCTCCTACGAGCAGTACTTC
d_call: .
clone_size: .
j_call: TRBJ2-7
v_call: TRBV30

cdr3_aa: CASSDRGQGGYTF
cdr3_nt: TGCGCCAGTTCGGACAGGGGACAGGGAGGCTACACCTTC
d_call: TRBD1
clone_size: .
j_call: TRBJ1-2
v_call: TRBV4-1

cdr3_aa: CASSLIGEVGNTIYF
cdr3_nt: TGCGCCAGCAGCTTGATCGGGGAGGTCGGAAACACCATATATTTT
d_call: .
clone_size: .
j_call: TRBJ1-3
v_call: TRBV5-1

cdr3_aa: CASSAHFEKLFF
cdr3_nt: TGTGCCAGCAGTGCCCACTTCGAAAAACTGTTTTTT
d_call: .
clone_size: few
j_call: TRBJ1-4
v_call: TRBV27

cdr3_aa: CASSLAGTGVTEAFF
cdr3_nt: TGTGCCAGCAGCTTAGCGGGGACGGGGGTCACTGAAGCTTTCTTT
d_call: .
clone_size: once
j_call: TRBJ1-1
v_call: TRBV7-8

cdr3_aa: CASRSTLAGGTGELFF
cdr3_nt: TGCGCCAGCAGAAGCACCCTAGCGGGCGGTACCGGGGAGCTGTTTTTT
d_call: TRBD2
clone_size: .
j_call: TRBJ2-2
v_call: TRBV5-1

cdr3_aa: CASSYVGAGTEAFF
cdr3_nt: TGTGCCAGCAGTTACGTGGGTGCGGGGACTGAAGCTTTCTTT
d_call: .
clone_size: .
j_call: TRBJ1-1
v_call: TRBV6-5

cdr3_aa: CTSMAGTNEQFF
cdr3_nt: TGCACCAGCATGGCAGGGACAAATGAGCAGTTCTTC
d_call: .
clone_size: .
j_call: TRBJ2-1
v_call: TRBV1

cdr3_aa: CASSPTGLGVLNTEAFF
cdr3_nt: TGTGCCAGCAGCCCAACAGGGCTCGGGGTACTGAACACTGAAGCTTTCTTT
d_call: .
clone_size: .
j_call: TRBJ1-1
v_call: TRBV14

cdr3_aa: CASLKRQGTRGQPQHF
cdr3_nt: TGTGCCAGTCTAAAGAGACAGGGGACAAGGGGACAGCCCCAGCATTTT
d_call: TRBD1
clone_size: .
j_call: TRBJ1-5
v_call: TRBV28

cdr3_aa: CASSEFAVTYGYTF
cdr3_nt: TGTGCCAGCAGTGAATTTGCGGTGACCTATGGCTACACCTTC
d_call: .
clone_size: .
j_call: TRBJ1-2
v_call: TRBV25-1

cdr3_aa: CASSEGVRDEQFF
cdr3_nt: TGTGCCAGCAGTGAAGGTGTCAGGGATGAGCAGTTCTTC
d_call: .
clone_size: .
j_call: TRBJ2-1
v_call: TRBV6-4

cdr3_aa: CATSRDLDRALYGYTF
cdr3_nt: TGTGCCACCAGCAGAGATTTAGACAGGGCCCTCTATGGCTACACCTTC
d_call: TRBD1
clone_size: many
j_call: TRBJ1-2
v_call: TRBV15

cdr3_aa: CSAINSYEQYF
cdr3_nt: TGCAGTGCTATTAATTCCTACGAGCAGTACTTC
d_call: .
clone_size: .
j_call: TRBJ2-7
v_call: TRBV20-1

cdr3_aa: CASSLSGGSYNEQFF
cdr3_nt: TGTGCCAGCAGCCTGAGCGGGGGTTCCTACAATGAGCAGTTCTTC
d_call: TRBD2
clone_size: .
j_call: TRBJ2-1
v_call: TRBV11-1